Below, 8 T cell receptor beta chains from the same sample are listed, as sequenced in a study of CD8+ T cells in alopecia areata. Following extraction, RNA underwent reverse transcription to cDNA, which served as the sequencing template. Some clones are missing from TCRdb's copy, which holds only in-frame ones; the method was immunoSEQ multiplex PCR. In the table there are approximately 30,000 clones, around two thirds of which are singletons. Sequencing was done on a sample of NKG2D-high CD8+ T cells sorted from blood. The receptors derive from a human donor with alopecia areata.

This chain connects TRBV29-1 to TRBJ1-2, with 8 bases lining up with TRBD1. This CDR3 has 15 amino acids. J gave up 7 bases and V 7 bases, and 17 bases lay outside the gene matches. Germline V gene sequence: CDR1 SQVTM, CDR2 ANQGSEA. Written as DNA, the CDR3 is TGCAGCGCGAGACTAGGGACAGGTGCATCTATTGGCTACACCTTC. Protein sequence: CSARLGTGASIGYTF.

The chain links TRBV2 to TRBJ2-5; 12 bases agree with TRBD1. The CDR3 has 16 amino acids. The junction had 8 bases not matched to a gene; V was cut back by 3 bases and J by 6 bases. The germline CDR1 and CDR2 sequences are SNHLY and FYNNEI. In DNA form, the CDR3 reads TGTGCCAGCAGTGAGGGACAGGGGGCCCGAGGAAAGACCCAGTACTTC. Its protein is CASSEGQGARGKTQYF.

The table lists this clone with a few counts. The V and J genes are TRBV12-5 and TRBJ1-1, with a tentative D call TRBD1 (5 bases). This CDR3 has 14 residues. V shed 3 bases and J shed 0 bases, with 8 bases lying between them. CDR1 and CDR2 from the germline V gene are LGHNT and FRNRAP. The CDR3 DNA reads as TGTGCTAGTGGTTTTGCGACAGTGAACACTGAAGCTTTCTTT. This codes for CASGFATVNTEAFF. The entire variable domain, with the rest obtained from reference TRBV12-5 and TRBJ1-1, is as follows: DARVTQTPRHKVTEMGQEVTMRCQPILGHNTVFWYRQTMMQGLELLAYFRNRAPLDDSGMPKDRFSAEMPDATLATLKIQPSEPRDSAVYFCASGFATVNTEAFFGQGTRLTVV.

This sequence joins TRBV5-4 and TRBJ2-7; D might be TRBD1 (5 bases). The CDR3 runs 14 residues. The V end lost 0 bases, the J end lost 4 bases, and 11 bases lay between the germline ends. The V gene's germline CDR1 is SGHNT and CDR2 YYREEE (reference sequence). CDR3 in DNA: TGTGCCAGCAGCTTGGGGGGCGCGATTTACGAGCAGTACTTC. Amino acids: CASSLGGAIYEQYF. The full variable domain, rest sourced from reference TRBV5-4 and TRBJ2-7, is ETGVTQSPTHLIKTRGQQVTLRCSSQSGHNTVSWYQQALGQGPQFIFQYYREEENGRGNFPPRFSGLQFPNYSSELNVNALELDDSALYLCASSLGGAIYEQYFGPGTRLTVT.

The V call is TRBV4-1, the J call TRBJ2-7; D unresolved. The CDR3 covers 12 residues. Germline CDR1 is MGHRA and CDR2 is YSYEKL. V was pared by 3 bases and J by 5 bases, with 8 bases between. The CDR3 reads CASSQISNEQYF. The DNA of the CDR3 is TGCGCCAGCAGCCAGATTTCAAACGAGCAGTACTTC.

CDR3 sequence reads: CASSGSRDRIYEQYF. DNA for the CDR3: TGTGCCAGCAGTGGTTCACGGGACAGGATTTACGAGCAGTACTTC. The rearrangement uses TRBV2 and TRBJ2-7; 8 bases align to TRBD1. The germline CDR1 and CDR2 sequences are SNHLY and FYNNEI. V trimming: 4 bases; J trimming: 4 bases; junction bases outside the gene matches: 9. This CDR3 has 15 residues.

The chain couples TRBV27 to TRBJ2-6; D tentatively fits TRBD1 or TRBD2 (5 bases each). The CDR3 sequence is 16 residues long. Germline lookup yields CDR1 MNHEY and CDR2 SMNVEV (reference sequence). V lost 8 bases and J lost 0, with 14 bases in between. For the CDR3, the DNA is TGTGCCAGCGCCCAGGACGGGGCCTCTGGGGCCAACGTCCTGACTTTC. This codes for CASAQDGASGANVLTF.

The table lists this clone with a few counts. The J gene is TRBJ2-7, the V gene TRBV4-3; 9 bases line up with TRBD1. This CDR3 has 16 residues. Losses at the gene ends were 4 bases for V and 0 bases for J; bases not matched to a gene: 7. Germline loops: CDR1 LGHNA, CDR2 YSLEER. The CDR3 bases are TGCGCCAGCAGCCCTTACCGGGACAGGGTCTCCTACGAGCAGTACTTC. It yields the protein CASSPYRDRVSYEQYF.